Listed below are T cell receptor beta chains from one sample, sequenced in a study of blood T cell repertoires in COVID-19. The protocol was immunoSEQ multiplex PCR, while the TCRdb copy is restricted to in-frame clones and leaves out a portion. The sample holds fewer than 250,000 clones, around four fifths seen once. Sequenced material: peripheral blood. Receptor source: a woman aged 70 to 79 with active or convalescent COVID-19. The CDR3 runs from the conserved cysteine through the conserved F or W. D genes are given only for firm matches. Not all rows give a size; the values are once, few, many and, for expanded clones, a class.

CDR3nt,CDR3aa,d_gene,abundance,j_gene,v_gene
TGTGCCAGCTCACCAGGGGGGTCACCCCTCCACTTT,CASSPGGSPLHF,.,.,TRBJ1-6,TRBV18
TGTGCCAGCAGCCCCTCCCGGGACAGGCCCCGCGAGCAGTACTTC,CASSPSRDRPREQYF,TRBD1,.,TRBJ2-7,TRBV6-6
TGTGCCAGCAGTTCTCCCGCTGGACTAGCCGACAATGAGCAGTTCTTC,CASSSPAGLADNEQFF,TRBD2,.,TRBJ2-1,TRBV6-4
TGCGCCAGCAGTGATAGCGGGAGGGCTGGGGCCAACGTCCTGACTTTC,CASSDSGRAGANVLTF,TRBD2,.,TRBJ2-6,TRBV10-2
TGTGCCAGCAGCCAGGGCGGGACCCAAGAGACCCAGTACTTC,CASSQGGTQETQYF,.,.,TRBJ2-5,TRBV3-1/TRBV3-2
TGCAGCGCCGTGGGGGGTGGTGACACTGAAGCTTTCTTT,CSAVGGGDTEAFF,.,.,TRBJ1-1,TRBV29-1
TGCGCCAGCAGCTCGGGACAGGCCGGACTCTACGAGCAGTACTTC,CASSSGQAGLYEQYF,TRBD1,.,TRBJ2-7,TRBV5-1
TGTGCCAGCAGCGTATCACAGGGCGAGGGGGTCTATAATTCACCCCTCCACTTT,CASSVSQGEGVYNSPLHF,.,.,TRBJ1-6,TRBV7-6
TGTGCCAGCAGCTTAGCCGCAGGGCCAGATACGCAGTATTTT,CASSLAAGPDTQYF,.,.,TRBJ2-3,TRBV7-3
TGCGCCAGCGCCCTTAAAGCGGGCGGCACTGAAGCTTTCTTT,CASALKAGGTEAFF,.,.,TRBJ1-1,TRBV4-1
TGTGCCAGTAGTATCTTCTTCGACAGAAACGCTGGAAACACCATATATTTT,CASSIFFDRNAGNTIYF,.,.,TRBJ1-3,TRBV19
TGTGCCAGCAGCTTGGGAGGGAAAGAGACCCAGTACTTC,CASSLGGKETQYF,.,.,TRBJ2-5,TRBV5-4
TGTGCCAGCAGCTTGACATTACAGGGGGCTGGAAGGGGCTACACCTTC,CASSLTLQGAGRGYTF,TRBD1,.,TRBJ1-2,TRBV5-4
TGCAGTGCTAGTATCGGTGCGTCGGCAGGGAAGTATTATTCACCCCTCCACTTT,CSASIGASAGKYYSPLHF,.,.,TRBJ1-6,TRBV20-1
TGTGCCAGCAGCTTAAATAGAGGCACCTACGAGCAGTACTTC,CASSLNRGTYEQYF,.,.,TRBJ2-7,TRBV11-1
TGTGCCAGCAGCCAAGGTTCAGGGAACTATGGCTACACCTTC,CASSQGSGNYGYTF,.,.,TRBJ1-2,TRBV7-3
TGTGCCAGCAGCTCCGGGAGTTTGAACACTGAAGCTTTCTTT,CASSSGSLNTEAFF,.,.,TRBJ1-1,TRBV9
TGTGCCAGCAGCGTACGGGGTGACGGAAATTCACCCCTCCACTTT,CASSVRGDGNSPLHF,.,.,TRBJ1-6,TRBV9
TGTGCCAGCAGTTCTATGACAGGCCAGCCCCAGCATTTT,CASSSMTGQPQHF,.,.,TRBJ1-5,TRBV12-3/TRBV12-4
TGTGCCAGCGGTACTTGGACAATGGAAAAACTGTTTTTT,CASGTWTMEKLFF,.,.,TRBJ1-4,TRBV5-5
TGTGCCAGCAGCTTTAGCGGGGGATCCACCGGGGAGCTGTTTTTT,CASSFSGGSTGELFF,TRBD2,.,TRBJ2-2,TRBV11-2
TGTGCCAGCAGCTCAGGGATATCCTACGAGCAGTACTTC,CASSSGISYEQYF,.,few,TRBJ2-7,TRBV12-3/TRBV12-4
TGTGCCAGCAGTTTAGCGCAGGGCGGCGAGCAGTACTTC,CASSLAQGGEQYF,.,.,TRBJ2-7,TRBV12-3/TRBV12-4
TGTGCCAGCAGTTACTCGGGACAGGGGTCCTACGAGCAGTACTTC,CASSYSGQGSYEQYF,TRBD1,few,TRBJ2-7,TRBV6-6
TGTGCCATCAGTGACGGCAGGGGCTATGGCTACACCTTC,CAISDGRGYGYTF,.,.,TRBJ1-2,TRBV10-3
TGTGCCAGCAGCGTAGTTGGTGGGAGAGGATACAATGAGCAGTTCTTC,CASSVVGGRGYNEQFF,.,.,TRBJ2-1,TRBV9
TGTGCCAGCAGTTTACCGGGAAGGCGGTTTGGCTACACCTTC,CASSLPGRRFGYTF,.,.,TRBJ1-2,TRBV28